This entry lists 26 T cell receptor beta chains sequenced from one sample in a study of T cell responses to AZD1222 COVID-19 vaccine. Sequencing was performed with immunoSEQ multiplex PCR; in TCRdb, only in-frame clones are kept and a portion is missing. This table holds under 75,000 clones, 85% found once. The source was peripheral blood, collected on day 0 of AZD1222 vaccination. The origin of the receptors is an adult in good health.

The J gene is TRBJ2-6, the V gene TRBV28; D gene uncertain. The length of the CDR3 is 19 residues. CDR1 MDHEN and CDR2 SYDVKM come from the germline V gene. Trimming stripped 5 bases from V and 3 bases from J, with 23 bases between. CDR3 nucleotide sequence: TGTGCCAGCAGTCCCAGCCAGGTTGTGGCCGATCTTGGGGCCAACGTCCTGACTTTC. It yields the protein CASSPSQVVADLGANVLTF.

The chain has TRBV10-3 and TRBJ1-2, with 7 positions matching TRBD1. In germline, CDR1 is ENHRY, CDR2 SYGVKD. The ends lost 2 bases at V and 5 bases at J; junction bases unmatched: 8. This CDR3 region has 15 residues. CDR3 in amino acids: CAISEPGGVEYGYTF. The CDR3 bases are TGTGCCATCAGTGAGCCAGGGGGGGTAGAGTATGGCTACACCTTC.

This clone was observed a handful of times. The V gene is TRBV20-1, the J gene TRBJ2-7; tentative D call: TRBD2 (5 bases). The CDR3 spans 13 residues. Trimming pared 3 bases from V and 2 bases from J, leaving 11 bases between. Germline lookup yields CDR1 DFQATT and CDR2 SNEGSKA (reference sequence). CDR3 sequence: CSASTGNTYEQYF. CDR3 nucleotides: TGCAGTGCTAGTACCGGGAACACCTACGAGCAGTACTTC.

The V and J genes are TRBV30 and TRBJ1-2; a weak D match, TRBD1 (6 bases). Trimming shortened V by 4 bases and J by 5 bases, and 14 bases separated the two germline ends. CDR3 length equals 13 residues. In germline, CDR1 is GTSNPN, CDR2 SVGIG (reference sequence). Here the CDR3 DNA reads TGTGCCTGGACTACAGGGACCATATATGGCTACACCTTC. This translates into CAWTTGTIYGYTF. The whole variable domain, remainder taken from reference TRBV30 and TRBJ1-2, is SQTIHQWPATLVQPVGSPLSLECTVEGTSNPNLYWYRQAAGRGLQLLFYSVGIGQISSEVPQNLSASRPQDRQFILSSKKLLLSDSGFYLCAWTTGTIYGYTFGSGTRLTVV.

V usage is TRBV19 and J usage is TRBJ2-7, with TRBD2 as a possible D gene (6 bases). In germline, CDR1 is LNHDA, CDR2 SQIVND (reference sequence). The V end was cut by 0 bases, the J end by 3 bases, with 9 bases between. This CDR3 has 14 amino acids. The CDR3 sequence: CASSIDLEGYEQYF. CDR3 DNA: TGTGCCAGTAGTATAGATCTGGAGGGCTACGAGCAGTACTTC.

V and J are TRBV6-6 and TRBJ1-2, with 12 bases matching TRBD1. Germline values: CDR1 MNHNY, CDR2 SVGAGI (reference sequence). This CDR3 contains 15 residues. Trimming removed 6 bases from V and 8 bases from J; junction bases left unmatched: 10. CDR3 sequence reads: CASRPPGQGAWGYTF. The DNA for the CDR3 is TGTGCCAGCAGGCCTCCGGGACAGGGGGCTTGGGGCTACACCTTC.

The CDR3 here is CASSILAGASTDTQYF. CDR3 nucleotide sequence: TGTGCCAGTAGTATACTAGCGGGAGCTAGCACAGATACGCAGTATTTT. The chain carries TRBV19 and TRBJ2-3; 10 positions agree with TRBD2. V shed 2 bases and J 0 bases; nucleotides not matched to a gene: 2. In germline, CDR1 is LNHDA, CDR2 SQIVND (reference sequence). The CDR3 covers 16 residues.

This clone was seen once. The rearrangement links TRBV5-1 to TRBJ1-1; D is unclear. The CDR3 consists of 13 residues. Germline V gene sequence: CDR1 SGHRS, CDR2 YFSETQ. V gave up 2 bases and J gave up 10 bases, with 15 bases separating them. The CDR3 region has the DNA TGCGCCAGCAGCTTTGGGCCAACAGAGGCAGCTTTCTTT. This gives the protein CASSFGPTEAAFF.

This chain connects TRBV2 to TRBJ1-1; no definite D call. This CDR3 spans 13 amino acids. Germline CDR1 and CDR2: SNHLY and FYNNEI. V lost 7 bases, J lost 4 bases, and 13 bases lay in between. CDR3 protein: CASTREGGTEAFF. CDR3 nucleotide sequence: TGTGCCAGCACCCGGGAAGGCGGCACTGAAGCTTTCTTT.

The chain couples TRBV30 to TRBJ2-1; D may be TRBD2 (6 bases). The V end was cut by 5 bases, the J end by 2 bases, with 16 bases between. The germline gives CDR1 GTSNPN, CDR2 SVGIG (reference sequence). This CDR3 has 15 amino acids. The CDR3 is CAWAWRGQAYNEQFF. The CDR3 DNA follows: TGTGCCTGGGCCTGGAGGGGCCAAGCCTACAATGAGCAGTTCTTC.

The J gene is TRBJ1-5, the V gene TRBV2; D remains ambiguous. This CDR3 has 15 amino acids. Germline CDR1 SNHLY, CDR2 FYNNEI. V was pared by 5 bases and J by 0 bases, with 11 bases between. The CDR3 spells CASSRASYSNQPQHF. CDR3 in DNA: TGTGCCAGCAGTAGGGCGTCCTATAGCAATCAGCCCCAGCATTTT. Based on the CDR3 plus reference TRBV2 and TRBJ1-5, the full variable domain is EPEVTQTPSHQVTQMGQEVILRCVPISNHLYFYWYRQILGQKVEFLVSFYNNEISEKSEIFDDQFSVERPDGSNFTLKIRSTKLEDSAMYFCASSRASYSNQPQHFGDGTRLSIL.

CDR3 amino acids: CASSPEDRRGTEAFF. Here the CDR3 DNA reads TGCGCCAGCAGCCCCGAGGACAGGAGGGGCACTGAAGCTTTCTTT. The chain is built from TRBV5-1 and TRBJ1-1; 7 positions agree with TRBD1. The germline gives CDR1 SGHRS, CDR2 YFSETQ. Trimming removed 4 bases from V and 4 bases from J; junction bases left unmatched: 10. This CDR3 is built from 15 residues.

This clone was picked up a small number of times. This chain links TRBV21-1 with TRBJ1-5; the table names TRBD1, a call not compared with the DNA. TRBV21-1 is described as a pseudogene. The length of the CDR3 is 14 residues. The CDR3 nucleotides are TGTGCCAGCAGCTCGAACAGGGCCGTACGTCCCCAGCATTTT. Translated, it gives CASSSNRAVRPQHF.

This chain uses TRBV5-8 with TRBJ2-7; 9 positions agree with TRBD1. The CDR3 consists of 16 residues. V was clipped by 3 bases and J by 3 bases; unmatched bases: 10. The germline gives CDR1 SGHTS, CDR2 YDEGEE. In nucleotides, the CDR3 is TGTGCCAGCAGCTGGCGGTTGGGACAGGGCCTCTACGAGCAGTACTTC. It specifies CASSWRLGQGLYEQYF.

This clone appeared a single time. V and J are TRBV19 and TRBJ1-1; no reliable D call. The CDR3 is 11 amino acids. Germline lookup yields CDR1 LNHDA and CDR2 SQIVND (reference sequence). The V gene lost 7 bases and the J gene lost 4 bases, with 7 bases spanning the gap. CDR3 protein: CASMRSTEAFF. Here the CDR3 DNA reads TGTGCCAGTATGAGGAGCACTGAAGCTTTCTTT.

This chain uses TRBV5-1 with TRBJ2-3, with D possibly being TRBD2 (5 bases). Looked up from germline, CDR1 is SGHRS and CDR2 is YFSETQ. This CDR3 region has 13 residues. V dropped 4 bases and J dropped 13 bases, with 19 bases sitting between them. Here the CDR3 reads CASSGPDIPGEYF. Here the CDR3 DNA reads TGCGCCAGCAGCGGACCAGACATTCCCGGGGAGTATTTT.

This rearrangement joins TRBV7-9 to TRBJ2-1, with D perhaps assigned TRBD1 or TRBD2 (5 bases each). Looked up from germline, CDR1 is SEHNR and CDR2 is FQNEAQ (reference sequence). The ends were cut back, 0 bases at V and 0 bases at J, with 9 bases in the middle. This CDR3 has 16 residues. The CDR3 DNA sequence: TGTGCCAGCAGCTTAGCGCCAGGGAGCTCCTACAATGAGCAGTTCTTC. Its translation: CASSLAPGSSYNEQFF.

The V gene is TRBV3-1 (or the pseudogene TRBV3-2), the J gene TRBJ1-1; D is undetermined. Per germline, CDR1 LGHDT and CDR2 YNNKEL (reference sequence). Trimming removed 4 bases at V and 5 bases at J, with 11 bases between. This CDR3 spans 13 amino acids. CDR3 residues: CASSPVPGTEAFF. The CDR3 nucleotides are TGTGCCAGCAGCCCCGTCCCGGGGACTGAAGCTTTCTTT.

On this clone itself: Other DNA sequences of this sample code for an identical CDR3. The chain's CDR3 is CASSLTGGTEAFF. In DNA, the CDR3 is TGTGCCAGCAGCCTGACGGGCGGGACTGAAGCTTTCTTT. This chain connects TRBV6-5 to TRBJ1-1; D is ambiguous. The CDR3 covers 13 residues. Germline V gives CDR1 MNHEY, CDR2 SVGAGI. The ends were cut back, 6 bases at V and 5 bases at J, with 13 bases in the middle.

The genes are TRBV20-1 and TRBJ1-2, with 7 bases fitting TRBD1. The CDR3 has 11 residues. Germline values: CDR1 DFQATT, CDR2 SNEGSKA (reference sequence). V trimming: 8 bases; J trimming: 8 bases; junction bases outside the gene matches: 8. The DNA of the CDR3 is TGCAGTTTTACAGGGGATCGGGGCTACACCTTC. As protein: CSFTGDRGYTF.

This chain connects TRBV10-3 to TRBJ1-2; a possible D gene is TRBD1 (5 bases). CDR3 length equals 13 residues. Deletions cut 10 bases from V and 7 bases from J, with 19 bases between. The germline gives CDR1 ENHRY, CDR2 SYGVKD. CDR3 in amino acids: CATFQKGFVGYTF. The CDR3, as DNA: TGTGCCACCTTTCAGAAGGGGTTCGTTGGCTACACCTTC.

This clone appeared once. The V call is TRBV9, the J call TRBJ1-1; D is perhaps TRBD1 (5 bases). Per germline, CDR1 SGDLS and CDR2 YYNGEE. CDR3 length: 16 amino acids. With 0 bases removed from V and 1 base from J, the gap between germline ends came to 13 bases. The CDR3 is CASSVGPGDRNTEAFF. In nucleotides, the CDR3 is TGTGCCAGCAGCGTAGGTCCGGGGGATAGGAACACTGAAGCTTTCTTT. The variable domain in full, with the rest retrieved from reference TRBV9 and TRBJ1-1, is DSGVTQTPKHLITATGQRVTLRCSPRSGDLSVYWYQQSLDQGLQFLIQYYNGEERAKGNILERFSAQQFPDLHSELNLSSLELGDSALYFCASSVGPGDRNTEAFFGQGTRLTVV.

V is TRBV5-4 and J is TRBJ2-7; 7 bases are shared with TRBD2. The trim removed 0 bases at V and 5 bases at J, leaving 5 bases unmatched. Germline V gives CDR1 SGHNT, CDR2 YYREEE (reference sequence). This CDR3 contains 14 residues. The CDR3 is CASSLEGGADEQYF. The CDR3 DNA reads TGTGCCAGCAGCTTGGAGGGAGGGGCGGACGAGCAGTACTTC.

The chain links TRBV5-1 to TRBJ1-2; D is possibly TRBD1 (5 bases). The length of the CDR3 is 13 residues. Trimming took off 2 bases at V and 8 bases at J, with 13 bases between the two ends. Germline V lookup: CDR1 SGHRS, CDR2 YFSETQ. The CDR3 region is CASSFWGVEGYTF. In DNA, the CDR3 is TGCGCCAGCAGCTTTTGGGGGGTTGAGGGCTACACCTTC.

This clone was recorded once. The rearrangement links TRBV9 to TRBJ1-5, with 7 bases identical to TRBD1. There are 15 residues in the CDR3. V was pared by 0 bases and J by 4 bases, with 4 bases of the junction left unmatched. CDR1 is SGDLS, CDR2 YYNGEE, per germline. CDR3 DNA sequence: TGTGCCAGCAGCGTAGGAGGGGGCGGAAATCAGCCCCAGCATTTT. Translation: CASSVGGGGNQPQHF.

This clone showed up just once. CDR3 amino acids: CASKPRSTDTQYF. CDR3 nucleotide sequence: TGTGCCAGCAAACCCCGGTCTACAGATACGCAGTATTTT. The chain has TRBV13 and TRBJ2-3; D gene uncertain. V dropped 7 bases and J dropped 3 bases, with 11 bases sitting between them. Germline values: CDR1 PRHDT, CDR2 FYEKMQ (reference sequence). The CDR3 is 13 amino acids.